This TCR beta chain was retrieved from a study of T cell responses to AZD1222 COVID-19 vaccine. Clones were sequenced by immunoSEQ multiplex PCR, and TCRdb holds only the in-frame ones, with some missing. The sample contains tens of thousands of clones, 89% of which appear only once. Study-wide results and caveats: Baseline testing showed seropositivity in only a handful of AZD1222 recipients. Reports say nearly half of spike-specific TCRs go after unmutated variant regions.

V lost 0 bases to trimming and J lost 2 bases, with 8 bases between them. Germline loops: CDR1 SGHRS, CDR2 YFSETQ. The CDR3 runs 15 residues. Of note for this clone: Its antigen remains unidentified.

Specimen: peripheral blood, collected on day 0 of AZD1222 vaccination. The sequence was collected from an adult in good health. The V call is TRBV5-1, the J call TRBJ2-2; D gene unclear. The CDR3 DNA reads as TGCGCCAGCAGCTTGGCCTTGGGCAACACCGGGGAGCTGTTTTTT. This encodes CASSLALGNTGELFF.